This T cell receptor beta chain was recorded in a study of molecular identifiers for immune sequencing clone quantification. Library preparation followed earlier protocols using designated TCR primers. MiXCR, applied by TCRdb to the PCR reads, yields one record per CDR3 protein. The sample includes roughly 320,000 distinct CDR3 sequences, 24% of them seen just once. V dropped 4 bases and J dropped 2 bases, with 15 bases sitting between them. CDR1 is MGHRA and CDR2 is YSYEKL in the germline V gene. The CDR3 is 16 residues long. The rearrangement joins TRBV4-1 to TRBJ1-5, with D perhaps matching TRBD1 (5 bases). The sequence was obtained from a human donor in good health. Some libraries in this study had Jurkat cell RNA spiked in. Material for sequencing was naive CD8+ T cells from blood, with Jurkat cell RNA spiked in. Noted subset: FACS-sorted CD8+CD4-CCR7+CD45RA+ naive T cells. CDR3 bases: TGCGCCAGCAGCCCCGAAAGGGGTCCCGGCAATCAGCCCCAGCATTTT. Translating it yields CASSPERGPGNQPQHF.